This T cell receptor beta chain was sequenced in a study of identical twins. The CDR3 loop spans 12 amino acids. The germline V gene has CDR1 DFQATT and CDR2 SNEGSKA (reference sequence). The germline V and J ends were trimmed by 3 bases and 4 bases, with 9 bases remaining between them. From the 5' RACE reads, TCRdb called clonotypes with MiXCR, one entry per CDR3 protein. The data show about 520,000 distinct CDR3 sequences, 20% to 25% seen once. These same data were also listed under a study on T cells expressing NK-cell markers.

The V gene is TRBV20-1, the J gene TRBJ1-2, with a possible D match to TRBD1 (6 bases). The origin of this receptor is a woman aged 18 to 35 in good health. Sequenced sample: CD4+ T cells sorted from blood. In DNA, the CDR3 is TGCAGTGCTAGTTCCAGGGGCTATGGCTACACCTTC. This gives the protein CSASSRGYGYTF.